A single sample is the source of the 9 T cell receptor beta chains below, sequenced in a study of CD8+ T cells in alopecia areata. Reverse transcribed after extraction, RNA yielded cDNA as the sequencing template. Produced via immunoSEQ multiplex PCR; TCRdb's table is partial and in-frame only. The table records approximately 210,000 clones, around 65% of them present only once. Treatment given: oral pan-JAK inhibitor, 5-10 mg twice daily. The sequenced sample was CD4+ T cells sorted from blood, obtained at approximately week 44, from a patient treated with tofacitinib. Receptors were obtained from a human donor with alopecia areata.

The rearrangement uses TRBV6-5 and TRBJ1-1, with TRBD1 as a possible D gene (6 bases). V lost 5 bases, J lost 8 bases, and 9 bases lay in between. Germline CDR1 MNHEY, CDR2 SVGAGI. CDR3 length: 11 amino acids. CDR3 in DNA: TGTGCCAGCAGTGACAGGCGAGAAGCTTTCTTT. Translated, it gives CASSDRREAFF.

This clone was counted a few times. The chain has TRBV4-3 and TRBJ2-7, with TRBD1 as a possible D gene (7 bases). The V and J ends lost 2 bases and 3 bases respectively, with 23 bases between them. CDR1 is LGHNA, CDR2 YSLEER, per germline. This CDR3 contains 18 residues. The CDR3 loop is CASSQIAEGGTAIYEQYF. The CDR3 DNA reads TGCGCCAGCAGCCAAATTGCCGAAGGGGGGACAGCTATCTACGAGCAGTACTTC.

The chain has TRBV27 and TRBJ2-2, with TRBD2 as a possible D gene (6 bases). The length of the CDR3 is 17 residues. V gave up 2 bases and J gave up 7 bases, with 20 bases separating them. Germline V gene sequence: CDR1 MNHEY, CDR2 SMNVEV (reference sequence). Written as DNA, the CDR3 is TGTGCCAGCAGTTTACTCGGGAGTGGGTGGGAGGTCGGGGAGCTGTTTTTT. Translation gives CASSLLGSGWEVGELFF.

V gene TRBV5-1 combines with J gene TRBJ2-6; D is possibly TRBD1 (5 bases). Germline values: CDR1 SGHRS, CDR2 YFSETQ. The CDR3 runs 16 residues. V dropped 0 bases and J dropped 3 bases, with 10 bases sitting between them. CDR3 region: CASSLAGANGANVLTF. DNA for the CDR3: TGCGCCAGCAGCTTGGCTGGGGCCAATGGGGCCAACGTCCTGACTTTC.

V is TRBV6-5 and J is TRBJ2-3; a possible D gene is TRBD1 (5 bases). There are 11 residues in the CDR3. The germline V and J ends were trimmed by 11 bases and 4 bases, with 10 bases remaining between them. In germline, CDR1 is MNHEY, CDR2 SVGAGI. CDR3 in DNA: TGTGCCGTCGAGACAGCAGATACGCAGTATTTT. Its translation is CAVETADTQYF.

The V and J genes are TRBV5-1 and TRBJ2-6, with 7 positions matching TRBD1. Trimming at V came to 2 bases and at J to 1 base, leaving 9 bases not matched to a gene. This CDR3 is built from 18 residues. Germline V gene sequence: CDR1 SGHRS, CDR2 YFSETQ. The CDR3 DNA reads as TGCGCCAGCAGCTTCTTTACAGGGGTCTCATCTGGGGCCAACGTCCTGACTTTC. Translated: CASSFFTGVSSGANVLTF.

V usage is TRBV9 and J usage is TRBJ2-1; unclear D gene. Trimming removed 1 base at V and 5 bases at J, with 10 bases between. The CDR3 length is 14 residues. Germline V lookup: CDR1 SGDLS, CDR2 YYNGEE. The CDR3 loop is CASSVRLFDNEQFF. The CDR3 bases are TGTGCCAGCAGCGTACGGTTATTCGACAATGAGCAGTTCTTC.

This clone occurred once. The chain recombines TRBV5-1 with TRBJ2-5; D not resolved. This CDR3 has 13 amino acids. Trimming cost V 6 bases and J 1 base, with 10 bases left between them. From germline, CDR1 is SGHRS and CDR2 YFSETQ. CDR3 coding DNA: TGCGCCAGCATGGTATGGTCCCAAGAGACCCAGTACTTC. It encodes CASMVWSQETQYF. Combining the CDR3 with reference TRBV5-1 and TRBJ2-5 gives the whole variable domain KAGVTQTPRYLIKTRGQQVTLSCSPISGHRSVSWYQQTPGQGLQFLFEYFSETQRNKGNFPGRFSGRQFSNSRSEMNVSTLELGDSALYLCASMVWSQETQYFGPGTRLLVL.

This rearrangement joins TRBV2 to TRBJ2-3; a possible D gene is TRBD1 (5 bases). CDR1 and CDR2 (germline): SNHLY, FYNNEI. Trimming left V 7 bases short and J 6 bases short, with 17 bases between. This CDR3 is built from 14 residues. For the CDR3, the DNA is TGTGCCAGCATATTGGACACCGTGGGGGATACGCAGTATTTT. This translates into CASILDTVGDTQYF.